This T cell receptor beta chain was obtained from a study of blood T cell repertoires in COVID-19. This CDR3 region has 17 residues. The V segment lost 1 base and the J segment 5 bases; nucleotides outside the gene matches: 12. Germline-derived CDR1 and CDR2 are LNHNV and YYDKDF (reference sequence). The assay was immunoSEQ multiplex PCR, and TCRdb's table has in-frame clones only and misses some. Counted here are nearly 70,000 clones, around 90% occurring once; the ten biggest clones make up roughly 3.1%. The chain joins TRBV15 to TRBJ2-5; 8 positions match TRBD2. The sequence was obtained from a woman in her fifties or sixties with COVID-19, enrolled during active disease. Sequenced sample: peripheral blood. The CDR3 sequence is CATSRVRAGEGGETQYF. As DNA, the CDR3 is TGTGCCACCAGCAGAGTTCGAGCGGGAGAGGGTGGGGAGACCCAGTACTTC.